This T cell receptor (beta chain) was recovered during a study of human T cells and chemical hapten exposure (dated by TCRdb to the early 2020s). Background on the whole study: For sensitization, 2% DPC in acetone was applied to a roughly 2 cm by roughly 2 cm area of upper inner arm skin. Weekly therapeutic DPC doses were additionally applied to the scalp of patients throughout the roughly 23-week study period. Patch testing was performed on the upper back with Finn chambers containing 0.01% DPC, and the patch tests were scored after 6 days according to International Contact Dermatitis Research Group standards. Libraries were combined into a pool for sequencing, and differences in TCR yield between samples came mainly from small differences in library volumes within the pool. Blood samples were taken from patients before sensitization (week 0) and at 2, 6 and about 24 weeks after DPC sensitization. The study tracked peripheral blood TCR repertoire changes in vivo during primary and secondary sensitization to the hapten diphenylcyclopropenone (DPC) in alopecia patients. Alopecia areata with under or over 50% scalp involvement, alopecia totalis and alopecia universalis were represented in the patient cohort, which was mostly female. About 27 alopecia patients gave blood for TCR sequencing at one to four time points (pre-sensitization, 2, 6 and 24 weeks).

Study-level results and caveats: A positive correlation was found between the number of PT1 expanded TCRs and patch test score, with significance reached at thresholds 8, 16 and 32 but not 4. Significantly more large CDR3 similarity clusters were formed by expanded TCRs than by pre-sensitization or healthy control sets, consistent with antigen-driven responses. Alopecia, a presumed autoimmune disease, was present in all patients, so the immune response of the patients might differ from that of healthy individuals. After repeated subsampling, the strength of the expansion versus patch-test correlation and the threshold at which it became significant changed. No change with DPC sensitization was found in the number of TCRs above 1 in 1000 frequency, and no evidence of global repertoire structure alterations was found.

Taken with the paper, the label for time point translates to: patch test 1, 2 weeks after DPC sensitization. The sample's treatment or condition, from its label and the paper: therapeutic diphenylcyclopropenone sensitization with weekly scalp DPC. Blood at each patch-test visit was drawn before the patch test was applied. Eligible patients were aged 18 to 70, diagnosed with alopecia, deemed suitable for DPC therapy, and excluded if pregnant. Unfractionated whole blood was collected in Tempus Blood RNA tubes, and total RNA was extracted from that blood. The germline V gene gives CDR1 as SGHDN and CDR2 as FVKESK. V sheds 5 bases and J sheds 2 bases, leaving 16 bases between their ends. The CDR3 measures 16 amino acids from cysteine to phenylalanine. The only DNA kept is the CDR3, 48 bases in frame from the first base. The library was built by means of RACE. Sequencing instrument: NextSeq 500. Library preparation attached unique molecular identifiers to individual cDNA molecules for quantitative, reproducible TCR counting. Both TCR alpha and TCR beta chains were sequenced from each blood RNA sample. The authors' analysis ran thus. Samples had a median of about 96,000 TCRs, with a range from roughly 20,000 to 690,600. The Decombinator software suite was used to annotate the V, J and CDR3 of the TCR reads. For the PS versus PT1 abundance plots, all samples were subsampled to the same number of TCRs (28,000). TCRs were defined as expanded if absent before sensitization and observed at least eight times at the 2-week time point. TCRdb itself trimmed the public reads at Q25 with fastp, ran MiXCR and retained productive beta chains. Each entry merges the rows of one CDR3 protein and shows their most common DNA and genes. TCRdb, not the original authors, processed these V and J calls. This sample gives around 160,000 distinct CDR3 sequences in total; 13% to 15% of them show up just once. The top ten constitute 1.5% to 2% of the sample.

This clonotype occurred a few times. Its antigen is unknown. No clone much larger than this one lies a single base away; base qualities are absent. The sequence came from a woman aged 30 to 39 with alopecia areata. Some clones in this sample may be carry-over from other donors' samples. This sample comprised whole blood, obtained in connection with sensitization to the hapten diphenylcyclopropenone (DPC). This chain is built from TRBV14 and TRBJ2-1; D gene: possibly TRBD2, on 6 matching bases. Here the CDR3 is given as CASSETTREAYNEQFF. The nucleotide sequence reads TGTGCCAGCAGCGAGACGACTAGGGAGGCCTACAATGAGCAGTTCTTC.